The present T cell receptor (beta chain) was sequenced within a study of T cells in Graves' hyperthyroidism and ophthalmopathy. The definition of stable Graves' hyperthyroidism was no ophthalmopathy progression within 18 months. The PBMCs were sourced from fresh peripheral blood (more than 9 ml). The germline V and J ends were trimmed by 3 bases and 6 bases, with 12 bases remaining between them. Germline V gene lookup returns CDR1 SGHVS and CDR2 FQNEAQ. This CDR3 is 14 amino acids long. TCR beta CDR3 regions were amplified from RNA transcripts. Using the HTBI primer set, a first-round RT-PCR was run on the TCR CDR3. TCRdb analysed the multiplex PCR reads with MiXCR anew, one entry per CDR3 protein. The sample records roughly 420,000 distinct CDR3 sequences, roughly 13% being singletons. This clonotype was seen many times.

Specimen: blood. This sequence was found in a woman between 18 and 29 years old with Graves' hyperthyroidism. The chain carries TRBV7-8 and TRBJ1-5; D not certain. CDR3 sequence (DNA): TGTGCCAGCAGCTTGAACCGGGTTGCTCAGCCCCAGCATTTT. Residues: CASSLNRVAQPQHF.